Listed below are T cell receptor beta chains from one sample, sequenced in a study of T cell responses to AZD1222 COVID-19 vaccine. Assay: immunoSEQ multiplex PCR; the TCRdb copy retains only in-frame clones and omits some. Among 150,000 or so clones listed, roughly 90% were seen once. Material: peripheral blood, obtained on day 0 of AZD1222 vaccination. The receptors were sampled from an adult in good health. The CDR3 runs from the conserved cysteine through the conserved F or W. A D gene is named only where the DNA matches it firmly. Clone size is given for some rows only: seen once, a few or many times, or a class if the clone is expanded.

v_gene	j_gene	len	d_gene	abundance	CDR3nt	CDR3aa
TRBV5-8	TRBJ2-7	13	.	.	TGTGCCAGCAGCTTGGTTTTGGGTTACGAGCAGTACTTC	CASSLVLGYEQYF
TRBV2	TRBJ2-3	11	.	.	TGTGCCAGCAGTGCCGCAGATACGCAGTATTTT	CASSAADTQYF
TRBV11-2	TRBJ1-5	19	TRBD1	.	TGTGCCAGCAGCTTGGCGGGGACAGGGGGATTAAGAGGCAATCAGCCCCAGCATTTT	CASSLAGTGGLRGNQPQHF
TRBV6-5	TRBJ1-1	14	TRBD1	.	TGTGCCAGCAGTTACTCGACAGGGTACACTGAAGCTTTCTTT	CASSYSTGYTEAFF
TRBV12-3/TRBV12-4	TRBJ1-1	12	.	.	TGTGCCAGCAGTGGCTATTTGACTGAAGCTTTCTTT	CASSGYLTEAFF
TRBV29-1	TRBJ1-2	11	.	.	TGCAGCGTTGAAGATCGAACTGGCTACACCTTC	CSVEDRTGYTF
TRBV5-1	TRBJ1-1	14	.	.	TGCGCCAGCAGCTCAATGACAGTGAACACTGAAGCTTTCTTT	CASSSMTVNTEAFF
TRBV27	TRBJ2-6	17	.	.	TGTGCCAGCAGACGAGGACAGGGAGGGTCTGGGGCCAACGTCCTGACTTTC	CASRRGQGGSGANVLTF
TRBV2	TRBJ1-5	14	.	.	TGTGCCAGCAGTGCGAGGAGGGGCAATCAGCCCCAGCATTTT	CASSARRGNQPQHF
TRBV18	TRBJ2-7	15	.	.	TGTGCCAGCTCACCACCGGGAGGGGGACCCTACGAGCAGTACTTC	CASSPPGGGPYEQYF
TRBV7-9	TRBJ2-7	13	.	few	TGTGCCAGCAGCTCCAGTGGGGTCAACGAGCAGTACTTC	CASSSSGVNEQYF
TRBV9	TRBJ1-2	14	.	.	TGTGCCAGCAGCGTAGGAGGGCGCGGCTATGGCTACACCTTC	CASSVGGRGYGYTF
TRBV6-5	TRBJ1-5	14	.	.	TGTGCCAGCAGACCTCAAGTGGTGCCCGCGCCCCAGCATTTT	CASRPQVVPAPQHF
TRBV6-5	TRBJ1-3	15	.	few	TGTGCCAGCAGCCCCGGGACATACTCTGGAAACACCATATATTTT	CASSPGTYSGNTIYF
TRBV9	TRBJ1-6	13	.	.	TGTGCCAGCAGCGTCGGGGGTGATTCACCCCTCCACTTT	CASSVGGDSPLHF
TRBV5-1	TRBJ2-7	16	.	.	TGCGCCAGCAGCTTGTCAATCGTTCAGAGCTCCTACGAGCAGTACTTC	CASSLSIVQSSYEQYF
TRBV5-1	TRBJ1-5	15	.	.	TGCGCCAGCAGCTTGGAAGGGCTTAGCAATCAGCCCCAGCATTTT	CASSLEGLSNQPQHF
TRBV14	TRBJ2-3	16	TRBD2	.	TGTGCCAGCAGCCAAGAGATACTAGCGGGAGCAGATACGCAGTATTTT	CASSQEILAGADTQYF
TRBV11-3	TRBJ2-1	14	.	.	TGTGCCAGCAGCTTAGTATCCAGACGCCATGAGCAGTTCTTC	CASSLVSRRHEQFF
TRBV7-2	TRBJ2-5	14	TRBD2	once	TGTGCCAGCAGCTTCGGGACTACCCAAGAGACCCAGTACTTC	CASSFGTTQETQYF
TRBV4-1	TRBJ2-2	18	TRBD2	.	TGCGCCAGCAGCCAGGAGGGACTAGCGGCACTAAACACCGGGGAGCTGTTTTTT	CASSQEGLAALNTGELFF
TRBV6-2/TRBV6-3	TRBJ2-2	15	.	few	TGTGCCAGCAGTAACCTCCTCGCGAACACCGGGGAGCTGTTTTTT	CASSNLLANTGELFF
TRBV12-3/TRBV12-4	TRBJ1-1	12	.	.	TGTGCCAGCAGCATAAGACAGACTAAAGCTTTCTTT	CASSIRQTKAFF
TRBV27	TRBJ1-6	16	.	.	TGTGCCAGCAGTTTATCGAGCAATGGGGTAAATTCACCCCTCCACTTT	CASSLSSNGVNSPLHF
TRBV5-4	TRBJ2-3	14	.	.	TGTGCCAGCAGCTTTGGGGGCGCTAAAGATACGCAGTATTTT	CASSFGGAKDTQYF
TRBV15	TRBJ2-2	16	.	.	TGTGCCACCAGAGGGGACACGAACGCGAACACCGGGGAGCTGTTTTTT	CATRGDTNANTGELFF
TRBV28	TRBJ1-1	14	.	.	TGTGCCAGCAGTTTACCCCAACGGGTCGGTCAACCTTTCTTT	CASSLPQRVGQPFF
TRBV6-5	TRBJ1-4	15	TRBD1	once	TGTGCCAGCAGTCCACGGACAGGGCTGAGGGAAAAACTGTTTTTT	CASSPRTGLREKLFF
TRBV30	TRBJ2-6	15	.	.	TGTGCCTGGAGTGTTTGGCCTACTGGGGCCAACGTCCTGACTTTC	CAWSVWPTGANVLTF
TRBV3-1/TRBV3-2	TRBJ2-7	15	TRBD2	.	TGTGCCAGCAGCCAAGGACCGACTAGCGGATACGAGCAGTACTTC	CASSQGPTSGYEQYF
TRBV13	TRBJ2-3	16	.	.	TGTGCCAGCAGCCCGTCTGGAGTTGAGGGCACAGATACGCAGTATTTT	CASSPSGVEGTDTQYF
TRBV2	TRBJ1-5	14	.	.	TGTGCCAGCAGTGAGGAGAGAATAAATCAGCCCCAGCATTTT	CASSEERINQPQHF
TRBV6-5	TRBJ1-2	13	TRBD1	.	TGTGCCAGCACAGGGGGTGCTAACTATGGCTACACCTTC	CASTGGANYGYTF
TRBV20-1	TRBJ2-3	11	.	once	TGCAGTGCAACCCCGGTCGGTACGCAGTATTTT	CSATPVGTQYF
TRBV5-6	TRBJ1-1	14	.	.	TGTGCCAGCAGCCCGACAGACCATCGATTGTGGGCTTTCTTT	CASSPTDHRLWAFF
TRBV6-5	TRBJ1-1	15	.	.	TGTGCCAGCAGATTACAGGGACCACTGGGCACTGAAGCTTTCTTT	CASRLQGPLGTEAFF
TRBV19	TRBJ1-2	15	.	.	TGTGCCAGTAGTATTTCAACCGAGAGTACCGTTGGCTACACCTTC	CASSISTESTVGYTF